This entry lists 3 T cell receptor beta chains sequenced from one sample in a study of T cell repertoires in cytomegalovirus infection (dated by TCRdb to 2018 to 2020). This sample was sequenced with an Illumina HiSeq 1500. TCRdb applied fastp at Q25 and MiXCR to the public reads, then kept only in-frame beta chains. For every CDR3 protein sequence, its rows merge into one entry that carries the most common genes and DNA. In all, the sample holds fewer than 200,000 distinct CDR3 sequences, and under 25% of those were seen once. The ten top clones hold just under 3% of the sample. The sequenced material came from PBMCs. The receptors come from a human donor in good health (CMV status not recorded). Some clones in this sample may be carry-over from other donors' samples.

The chain joins TRBV20-1 to TRBJ1-2; TRBD1 aligns across 10 bases. The J segment lost 4 bases and the V segment lost 5 bases, leaving 4 bases of the junction unmatched. Looked up from germline, CDR1 is DFQATT and CDR2 is SNEGSKA (reference sequence). This CDR3 is built from 13 residues. In nucleotides, the CDR3 is TGCAGTGCTCCTAGACAGGGGGCCTATGGCTACACCTTC. It translates to CSAPRQGAYGYTF.

This chain uses TRBV5-1 with TRBJ2-7; D is ambiguous. Between the trimmed V and J ends, which lost 4 bases and 2 bases, there was a span of 13 bases. The CDR3 is 14 amino acids. Germline CDR1 reads SGHRS; CDR2 reads YFSETQ. CDR3 sequence reads: CASSPTRQTYEQYF. CDR3 sequence (DNA): TGCGCCAGCAGCCCTACCCGTCAGACCTACGAGCAGTACTTC.

The sample holds many counts of this clonotype. V is TRBV29-1 and J is TRBJ1-1; possibly TRBD1 for D (6 bases). Per the germline V gene, CDR1 is SQVTM and CDR2 is ANQGSEA. V lost 4 bases and J lost 3, with 15 bases in between. The CDR3 runs to 14 residues. Written as DNA, the CDR3 is TGCAGCGTTGCTTCGGGGGGCTTCGACACTGAAGCTTTCTTT. Its protein product is CSVASGGFDTEAFF.